Listed here are 20 T cell receptor beta chains from one sample, sequenced in a study of control samples from healthy donors and cancer patients. Here immunoSEQ multiplex PCR was the method, and the copy in TCRdb shows in-frame clones only, minus some. The table includes about 250,000 clones, roughly 82% detected once. Sample: PBMCs. These receptor sequences come from a woman aged 60 to 75 with lung cancer.

The chain uses TRBV5-4 and TRBJ2-5, with unresolved D. Germline-derived CDR1 and CDR2 are SGHNT and YYREEE (reference sequence). The CDR3 is made up of 14 amino acids. Trimming took off 1 base at V and 1 base at J, with 8 bases between the two ends. In DNA, the CDR3 is TGTGCCAGCAGCTTGAAGCTGGCCCAAGAGACCCAGTACTTC. Residues: CASSLKLAQETQYF.

The chain joins TRBV5-1 to TRBJ1-1, with D uncertain. CDR3 length: 11 residues. With 4 bases removed from V and 5 bases from J, the gap between germline ends came to 6 bases. Looked up from germline, CDR1 is SGHRS and CDR2 is YFSETQ. The CDR3 sequence is CASSDNTEAFF. CDR3 DNA: TGCGCCAGCAGCGATAATACTGAAGCTTTCTTT.

This clone appeared a single time. The genes are TRBV10-2 and TRBJ1-1; D is uncertain. The V gene's germline CDR1 is WSHSY and CDR2 SAAADI. The length of the CDR3 is 13 residues. V was cut by 3 bases and J by 1 base, with 6 bases left in between. The CDR3 nucleotides read TGCGCCAGCAGTGATGAGCGGAACACTGAAGCTTTCTTT. Its protein product is CASSDERNTEAFF.

The V call is TRBV9, the J call TRBJ1-1; D might be TRBD1 (5 bases). The CDR3 runs 12 residues. The germline gives CDR1 SGDLS, CDR2 YYNGEE. Deletions cut 3 bases from V and 7 bases from J, with 10 bases between. CDR3 bases: TGTGCCAGCAGCGGAAGGGACGGTGAAGCTTTCTTT. It codes for CASSGRDGEAFF. Using reference TRBV9 and TRBJ1-1 for the parts outside the CDR3, the full variable domain is DSGVTQTPKHLITATGQRVTLRCSPRSGDLSVYWYQQSLDQGLQFLIQYYNGEERAKGNILERFSAQQFPDLHSELNLSSLELGDSALYFCASSGRDGEAFFGQGTRLTVV.

This clone occurred once. The V call is TRBV7-3, the J call TRBJ2-5, with unresolved D. Trimming removed 1 base from V and 5 bases from J, with 14 bases in between. Germline CDR1 is SGHTA and CDR2 is FQGTGA. This CDR3 contains 15 residues. In DNA, the CDR3 is TGTGCCAGCAGCTTAATGTCTAACGCGGCTGAGACCCAGTACTTC. Encoded protein: CASSLMSNAAETQYF.

This chain links TRBV5-5 with TRBJ2-1; 8 bases line up with TRBD2. Trimming at V came to 2 bases and at J to 5 bases, leaving 6 bases not matched to a gene. The CDR3 is 15 amino acids. CDR1 is SGHKS and CDR2 is YYEKEE in the germline V gene (reference sequence). CDR3 amino acids: CASSFAGTRDNEQFF. DNA of the CDR3: TGTGCCAGCAGCTTCGCCGGGACTAGGGACAATGAGCAGTTCTTC. The entire variable domain, with the rest obtained from reference TRBV5-5 and TRBJ2-1, is as follows: DAGVTQSPTHLIKTRGQQVTLRCSPISGHKSVSWYQQVLGQGPQFIFQYYEKEERGRGNFPDRFSARQFPNYSSELNVNALLLGDSALYLCASSFAGTRDNEQFFGPGTRLTVL.

The chain couples TRBV9 to TRBJ1-5; the D is unclear. V was pared by 0 bases and J by 0 bases, with 7 bases between. CDR3 size: 15 residues. Germline V lookup: CDR1 SGDLS, CDR2 YYNGEE. The CDR3 DNA reads as TGTGCCAGCAGCGTAGACCCTTATAGCAATCAGCCCCAGCATTTT. This sequence encodes CASSVDPYSNQPQHF.

This chain joins TRBV11-2 and TRBJ2-1; TRBD1 might be the D (6 bases). V was cut by 3 bases and J by 2 bases, with 11 bases left in between. This CDR3 comprises 15 residues. CDR1 and CDR2 (germline): SGHAT, FQNNGV. The CDR3: CASSFRDNPYNEQFF. For the CDR3, the DNA is TGTGCCAGCAGCTTCCGGGACAACCCCTACAATGAGCAGTTCTTC.

The chain links TRBV2 to TRBJ1-1; the match to TRBD1 covers 8 bases. There are 15 residues in the CDR3. Germline V gene lookup returns CDR1 SNHLY and CDR2 FYNNEI. V gave up 7 bases and J gave up 1 base; unmatched junction bases: 8. DNA of the CDR3: TGTGCCAGCACCCGACAGGGGATGGGGAACACTGAAGCTTTCTTT. Protein: CASTRQGMGNTEAFF. Using reference TRBV2 and TRBJ1-1 for the parts outside the CDR3, the full variable domain is EPEVTQTPSHQVTQMGQEVILRCVPISNHLYFYWYRQILGQKVEFLVSFYNNEISEKSEIFDDQFSVERPDGSNFTLKIRSTKLEDSAMYFCASTRQGMGNTEAFFGQGTRLTVV.

For the CDR3, the DNA is TGCGCCAGCAGCCCCAGTACCGGGACAGGGTCCTACGAGCAGTACTTC. Translated, it gives CASSPSTGTGSYEQYF. The rearrangement links TRBV10-1 to TRBJ2-7, with 9 bases aligning to TRBD1. Germline CDR1 is WNHNN and CDR2 is SYGVQD (reference sequence). V shed 6 bases and J 1 base; nucleotides not matched to a gene: 10. CDR3 length: 16 residues.

The genes are TRBV4-2 and TRBJ2-2; the D is unclear. This CDR3 comprises 14 residues. V was trimmed by 0 bases and J by 3 bases, leaving 5 bases between them. Per the germline V gene, CDR1 is LGHNA and CDR2 is YNFKEQ. This CDR3 is CASSQDAHTGELFF. CDR3 bases: TGTGCCAGCAGCCAAGATGCTCACACCGGGGAGCTGTTTTTT.

V is TRBV11-2 and J is TRBJ2-1; the match to TRBD2 covers 13 bases. The V and J ends lost 3 bases and 11 bases, in that order; junction bases with no gene match: 7. The germline gives CDR1 SGHAT, CDR2 FQNNGV. The CDR3 length is 15 residues. Here the CDR3 DNA reads TGTGCCAGCAGCTTGAGGACTAGCGGGAGATCTCAGCAGTTCTTC. This sequence encodes CASSLRTSGRSQQFF.

The V gene is TRBV12-5, the J gene TRBJ2-5; no definite D call. The germline CDR1 and CDR2 sequences are LGHNT and FRNRAP. The CDR3 has 16 residues. V lost 1 base and J 4 bases, leaving 16 bases between the germline ends. This chain's CDR3 is CASGLARQDDRETQYF. The CDR3 region has the DNA TGTGCTAGTGGTTTGGCCCGCCAAGATGATCGAGAGACCCAGTACTTC.

The rearrangement uses TRBV5-1 and TRBJ2-1; TRBD1 is a possible D gene (6 bases). Per the germline V gene, CDR1 is SGHRS and CDR2 is YFSETQ. Trimming removed 3 bases at V and 2 bases at J, with 9 bases between. The CDR3 sequence is 14 residues long. The CDR3 spells CASSWGPPYNEQFF. CDR3 DNA sequence: TGCGCCAGCAGCTGGGGGCCCCCCTACAATGAGCAGTTCTTC.

The table lists this clone with a count of one. V and J are TRBV6-5 and TRBJ1-5; TRBD1 matches 7 bases. CDR1 is MNHEY, CDR2 SVGAGI, per germline. This CDR3 has 13 residues. Losses at the gene ends were 6 bases for V and 7 bases for J; bases not matched to a gene: 6. The chain's CDR3 is CASRRTGTQPQHF. DNA for the CDR3: TGTGCCAGCAGGCGGACAGGCACACAGCCCCAGCATTTT.

The rearrangement joins TRBV27 to TRBJ1-2; TRBD1 is a possible D gene (5 bases). The CDR3 is made up of 16 amino acids. Germline CDR1 is MNHEY and CDR2 is SMNVEV (reference sequence). V lost 3 bases to trimming and J lost 2 bases, with 16 bases between them. The CDR3 DNA is TGTGCCAGCAGTTTCGTATTCGCAGGGAGAAACTATGGCTACACCTTC. It yields the protein CASSFVFAGRNYGYTF.

V and J are TRBV29-1 and TRBJ2-2; D call uncertain. The CDR3 totals 14 residues. The germline V and J ends were trimmed by 4 bases and 0 bases, with 9 bases remaining between them. Germline CDR1 and CDR2: SQVTM and ANQGSEA. In nucleotides, the CDR3 is TGCAGCGTTGTCGCGGAGACGAACACCGGGGAGCTGTTTTTT. Its translation: CSVVAETNTGELFF.

In its sample, this clone was seen a few times. The chain recombines TRBV29-1 with TRBJ1-2, with D hard to call. Germline V CDR1 and CDR2: SQVTM, ANQGSEA. The V gene lost 7 bases and the J gene lost 6 bases, with 18 bases spanning the gap. The CDR3 loop spans 13 amino acids. CDR3 sequence (DNA): TGCAGCGAATCTACGACCGGAGTCGATGGCTACACCTTC. Protein product: CSESTTGVDGYTF.

The chain couples TRBV5-1 to TRBJ2-1; the D is unclear. V was cut by 0 bases and J by 5 bases, with 9 bases left in between. The CDR3 has 14 residues. Germline-derived CDR1 and CDR2 are SGHRS and YFSETQ. The CDR3 DNA reads TGCGCCAGCAGCTTGGCGACCAAGGACAATGAGCAGTTCTTC. Protein product: CASSLATKDNEQFF. The full variable domain, completed using reference TRBV5-1 and TRBJ2-1, is KAGVTQTPRYLIKTRGQQVTLSCSPISGHRSVSWYQQTPGQGLQFLFEYFSETQRNKGNFPGRFSGRQFSNSRSEMNVSTLELGDSALYLCASSLATKDNEQFFGPGTRLTVL.

V gene TRBV7-3 combines with J gene TRBJ2-5; TRBD2 agrees at 8 bases. The CDR3 is made up of 15 amino acids. Unmatched junction bases numbered 10, after V lost 5 bases and J lost 5 bases. The germline V gene encodes CDR1 SGHTA and CDR2 FQGTGA. CDR3 residues: CASSPGGSGMETQYF. In nucleotides, the CDR3 is TGTGCCAGCAGCCCTGGGGGTAGCGGGATGGAGACCCAGTACTTC.